This T cell receptor (beta chain) was captured in a study of T cells after yellow fever vaccination. Study observations and caveats: On re-exposure, the response was weaker but peaked faster, at day 5 versus 15. Most clones from primary vaccination resurfaced after the booster (around 97% CD4, over 75% CD8).

V shed 1 base and J shed 8 bases, with 12 bases lying between them. Per the germline V gene, CDR1 is MGHRA and CDR2 is YSYEKL. The CDR3 loop spans 14 amino acids. One entry per CDR3 protein, called by TCRdb with MiXCR from the 5' RACE reads. The sample contains some 150,000 distinct CDR3 sequences, approximately 11% of which appear only once. In its sample, this clonotype was seen many times. Its antigen remains unidentified. The sample was CD8+ T cells sorted from PBMCs, taken 15 days after the yellow fever booster vaccination. This chain connects TRBV4-1 to TRBJ2-1; TRBD2 might be the D (6 bases). This clonotype was obtained from a young man who received the YFV17D yellow fever vaccine. This CDR3 is CASSQGLPGDEQFF. Here the CDR3 DNA reads TGCGCCAGCAGCCAAGGTCTTCCGGGGGATGAGCAGTTCTTC.